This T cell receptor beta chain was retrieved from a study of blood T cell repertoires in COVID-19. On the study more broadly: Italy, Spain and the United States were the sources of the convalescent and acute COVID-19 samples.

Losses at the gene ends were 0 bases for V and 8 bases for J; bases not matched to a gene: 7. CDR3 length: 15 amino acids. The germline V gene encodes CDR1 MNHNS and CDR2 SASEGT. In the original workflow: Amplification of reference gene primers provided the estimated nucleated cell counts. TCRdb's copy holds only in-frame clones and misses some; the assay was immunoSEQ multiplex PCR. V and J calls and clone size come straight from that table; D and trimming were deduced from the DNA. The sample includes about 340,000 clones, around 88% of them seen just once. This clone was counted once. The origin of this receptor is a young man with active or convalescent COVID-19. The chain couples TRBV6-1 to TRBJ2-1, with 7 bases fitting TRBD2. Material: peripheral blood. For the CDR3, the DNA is TGTGCCAGCAGTGAAGCGAGCGGGGTAGGAGATGAGCAGTTCTTC. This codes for CASSEASGVGDEQFF.